Presented here are 7 T cell receptor beta chains from one specimen sequenced in a study of shared clonotypes between healthy human individuals. Repertoires were generated with immunoSEQ multiplex PCR, while TCRdb's copy carries only in-frame clones and drops some. This table holds over a million clones, 95% to 97% found once. The material sequenced was naive CD4+ T cells sorted from blood. Noted subset: CD45RA+ positively selected. The receptors were gathered from a man aged 25-40 years in good health.

The chain carries TRBV7-2 and TRBJ2-5; the D gene is possibly TRBD2 (5 bases). This CDR3 is built from 13 residues. V lost 5 bases, J lost 2 bases, and 9 bases lay in between. The germline V gene encodes CDR1 SGHTA and CDR2 FQGNSA. CDR3 amino acids: CASSQEAQETQYF. The CDR3, as DNA: TGTGCCAGCAGCCAGGAGGCGCAAGAGACCCAGTACTTC. Full variable domain (rest looked up from reference TRBV7-2 and TRBJ2-5): GAGVSQSPSNKVTEKGKDVELRCDPISGHTALYWYRQSLGQGLEFLIYFQGNSAPDKSGLPSDRFSAERTGGSVSTLTIQRTQQEDSAVYLCASSQEAQETQYFGPGTRLLVL.

The chain carries TRBV11-2 and TRBJ2-3; 7 bases are shared with TRBD1. J was trimmed by 1 base and V by 5 bases; bases with no gene match: 6. The CDR3 is made up of 15 amino acids. Germline V gene data show CDR1 as SGHAT and CDR2 as FQNNGV. DNA for the CDR3: TGTGCCAGCAGCCTCGACAGGGATGGCACAGATACGCAGTATTTT. It codes for CASSLDRDGTDTQYF.

The rearrangement uses TRBV19 and TRBJ2-1; the D gene is possibly TRBD1 (5 bases). V was shortened by 4 bases and J by 3 bases, with 19 bases between the two germline ends. The germline gives CDR1 LNHDA, CDR2 SQIVND (reference sequence). The CDR3 spans 17 residues. Here the CDR3 DNA reads TGTGCCAGTAGTAGATACTATGCAGGGCGATACTACAATGAGCAGTTCTTC. It translates to CASSRYYAGRYYNEQFF.

This sequence joins TRBV6-1 and TRBJ1-1; D gene unclear. The CDR3 loop spans 13 amino acids. V lost 5 bases, J lost 8 bases, and 15 bases lay in between. CDR1 and CDR2 (germline): MNHNS, SASEGT. The DNA of the CDR3 is TGTGCCAGCAGTCCCCTCGGGCGCACAGAAGCTTTCTTT. Protein: CASSPLGRTEAFF.

The rearrangement links TRBV6-4 to TRBJ2-1, with 14 bases fitting TRBD2. Germline-derived CDR1 and CDR2 are MRHNA and SNTAGT. The CDR3 sequence is 15 residues long. The trim removed 6 bases at V and 9 bases at J, leaving 7 bases unmatched. The CDR3 sequence: CASSSGTSGRGEQFF. CDR3 DNA: TGTGCCAGCAGCTCAGGGACTAGCGGGAGAGGTGAGCAGTTCTTC.

The rearrangement joins TRBV28 to TRBJ2-1, with TRBD2 matching 14 bases. Germline lookup yields CDR1 MDHEN and CDR2 SYDVKM. The CDR3 contains 15 residues. Unmatched junction bases numbered 8, after V lost 6 bases and J lost 10 bases. The CDR3 sequence: CASRTGLAGVWEQFF. The CDR3 bases are TGTGCCAGCAGGACGGGACTAGCGGGAGTTTGGGAGCAGTTCTTC. The full variable domain, rest sourced from reference TRBV28 and TRBJ2-1, is DVKVTQSSRYLVKRTGEKVFLECVQDMDHENMFWYRQDPGLGLRLIYFSYDVKMKEKGDIPEGYSVSREKKERFSLILESASTNQTSMYLCASRTGLAGVWEQFFGPGTRLTVL.

The chain is built from TRBV7-9 and TRBJ1-1; a weak D match, TRBD1 (6 bases). The CDR3 spans 14 residues. Germline assignment: CDR1 SEHNR and CDR2 FQNEAQ (reference sequence). Trimming took off 3 bases at V and 1 base at J, with 9 bases between the two ends. The CDR3 nucleotides read TGTGCCAGCAGCTTCGGGGGGGCGAACACTGAAGCTTTCTTT. Its translation: CASSFGGANTEAFF.